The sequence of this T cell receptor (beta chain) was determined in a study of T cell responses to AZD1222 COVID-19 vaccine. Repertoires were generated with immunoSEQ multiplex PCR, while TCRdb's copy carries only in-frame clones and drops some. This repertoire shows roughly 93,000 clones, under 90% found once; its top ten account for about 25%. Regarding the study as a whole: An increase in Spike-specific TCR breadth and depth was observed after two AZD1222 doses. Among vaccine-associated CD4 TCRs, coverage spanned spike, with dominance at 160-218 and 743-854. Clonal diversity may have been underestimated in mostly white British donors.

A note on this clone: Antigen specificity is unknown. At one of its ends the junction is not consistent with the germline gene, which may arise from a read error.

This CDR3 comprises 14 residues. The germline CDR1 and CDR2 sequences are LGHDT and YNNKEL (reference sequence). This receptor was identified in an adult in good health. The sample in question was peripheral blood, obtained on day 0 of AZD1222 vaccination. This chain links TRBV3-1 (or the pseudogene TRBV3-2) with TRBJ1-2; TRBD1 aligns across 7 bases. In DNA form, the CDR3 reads TGTGCCAGCAGGGGGACAGCTCCTAAGTATGGCTACACCTTC. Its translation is CASRGTAPKYGYTF.